This TCR beta chain is drawn from a study of Ad26.COV2.S vaccination and SARS-CoV-2 variants. CDR3 length: 14 residues. Germline CDR1 and CDR2: MNHEY and SMNVEV (reference sequence). The ends lost 5 bases at V and 7 bases at J; junction bases unmatched: 8. Findings and caveats of the study: Researchers reported similar non-spike TCR breadth in vaccine and placebo recipients. Spike-specific TCR breadth was greater in vaccine than placebo recipients. Measurements of TCR breadth and depth may have given underestimates of the total T cell responses.

In regard to this clone: Its antigen is unidentified.

Here immunoSEQ multiplex PCR was the method, and the copy in TCRdb shows in-frame clones only, minus some. The sample shows fewer than 400,000 clones, 85% to 90% of them seen only once. Sample treatment: 15 to 20 received Ad26.COV2.S at low or high dose, single or two shots; five or six received placebo; per-sample allocation not given. Vaccine and placebo recipients were sampled on day 63 after the first injection. Ad26 vector vaccine expressed Wuhan-strain SARS-CoV-2 spike. This clonotype originated in a person aged 18-65 years who received the Ad26.COV2.S COVID-19 vaccine or a placebo. Sequences were derived from peripheral blood, sampled in a trial of Ad26.COV2.S vaccine versus placebo. The rearrangement links TRBV27 to TRBJ1-2; 9 bases map to TRBD1. CDR3 in amino acids: CASSKWTGEVGYTF. CDR3 DNA sequence: TGTGCCAGCAGTAAATGGACAGGGGAGGTTGGCTACACCTTC.